These 11 T cell receptor beta chains were all obtained from the same sample, sequenced in a study of regulatory T cells in long-lasting Graves disease. Time point reported: persistent/refractory GD, antithyroid drugs over 5 years with positive TRAb. From RNA extracted from PBMCs, the TCR library was made. Building of the TCR beta libraries involved iRepertoire HTBI primers and Arm-PCR of CDR3 regions. TCRdb ran MiXCR on the multiplex PCR reads and lists one entry per CDR3 protein. The sample has roughly 300,000 distinct CDR3 sequences; around 21% are singletons. The specimen was peripheral blood mononuclear cells (PBMCs), collected when the disease was refractory, from a patient treated with antithyroid drugs. Every receptor here comes from a female donor with Graves disease.

The chain carries TRBV30 and TRBJ1-4; D remains unclear. Germline CDR1 GTSNPN, CDR2 SVGIG (reference sequence). This CDR3 is 13 amino acids long. Trimming took 0 bases from V and 4 from J, leaving 6 bases between them. The CDR3 coding sequence is TGTGCCTGGAGTGTACAGAGTAATGAAAAACTGTTTTTT. As protein: CAWSVQSNEKLFF.

This clonotype was seen more than once but under ten times. The chain recombines TRBV19 with TRBJ1-1; no clear D gene. The length of the CDR3 is 15 residues. Deletions cut 5 bases from V and 0 bases from J, with 13 bases between. The germline CDR1 and CDR2 sequences are LNHDA and SQIVND (reference sequence). This chain's CDR3 is CASSLRADLNTEAFF. CDR3 coding DNA: TGTGCCAGTAGTTTAAGGGCCGATCTGAACACTGAAGCTTTCTTT.

This chain uses TRBV19 with TRBJ1-6; 8 nucleotides align to TRBD1. The germline V gene encodes CDR1 LNHDA and CDR2 SQIVND (reference sequence). Trimming removed 10 bases from V and 9 bases from J; junction bases left unmatched: 8. CDR3 length equals 13 residues. Written as DNA, the CDR3 is TGTGCCACTTCGGACAGGGAGGCTTCACCCCTCCACTTT. Its translation is CATSDREASPLHF.

A remark on this clonotype: A clone one base away is much larger, so this may be a read error. The J gene is TRBJ1-4, the V gene TRBV2, with 9 positions matching TRBD1. From germline, CDR1 is SNHLY and CDR2 FYNNEI. The CDR3 has 16 amino acids. Trimming took 9 bases from V and 11 from J; bases not matched to a gene: 19. The CDR3: CASGYPLGQGKGKLFF. The DNA of the CDR3 is TGTGCCAGTGGCTACCCTTTGGGACAGGGAAAAGGGAAACTGTTTTTT.

This clonotype was detected many times. This rearrangement joins TRBV5-6 to TRBJ2-5; D gene unclear. The V gene's germline CDR1 is SGHDT and CDR2 YYEEEE. V was cut by 3 bases and J by 7 bases, with 16 bases left in between. The CDR3 runs 14 residues. For the CDR3, the DNA is TGTGCCAGCAGCTCCGGCCCATCTTCTGGGACCCAGTACTTC. Its translation: CASSSGPSSGTQYF.

This clonotype was detected ten times or more. The chain uses TRBV6-1 and TRBJ1-1; D ambiguous. Germline CDR1 reads MNHNS; CDR2 reads SASEGT. The CDR3 runs to 15 residues. Trimming pared 2 bases from V and 8 bases from J, leaving 18 bases between. The CDR3 loop reads CASSETPDTVREAFF. CDR3 bases: TGTGCCAGCAGTGAAACCCCCGACACAGTTCGAGAAGCTTTCTTT.

This clonotype was seen many times. The chain employs TRBV20-1 and TRBJ1-2; D gene uncertain. CDR1 and CDR2 (germline): DFQATT, SNEGSKA (reference sequence). V dropped 3 bases and J dropped 4 bases, with 6 bases sitting between them. This CDR3 is built from 11 residues. The CDR3 protein is CSASISYGYTF. The CDR3 DNA reads TGCAGTGCTAGTATCAGCTATGGCTACACCTTC.

The rearrangement links TRBV5-6 to TRBJ1-3; 7 bases line up with TRBD1. V lost 4 bases, J lost 4 bases, and 2 bases stayed unmatched. The CDR3 contains 13 residues. Germline CDR1 is SGHDT and CDR2 is YYEEEE. The chain's CDR3 is CASSVRGGNTIYF. CDR3 nucleotide sequence: TGTGCCAGCAGCGTCAGGGGGGGAAACACCATATATTTT.

The sample holds many counts of this clonotype. J is TRBJ2-7 and V is TRBV6-1; 7 bases match TRBD1. V lost 5 bases, J lost 3 bases, and 10 bases stayed unmatched. Germline values: CDR1 MNHNS, CDR2 SASEGT. The CDR3 runs to 15 residues. This CDR3 is CASSPRGQVGYEQYF. The CDR3 region has the DNA TGTGCCAGCAGTCCCCGAGGACAGGTCGGCTACGAGCAGTACTTC.

The chain links TRBV5-1 to TRBJ2-2; unclear D gene. The CDR3 is 13 residues long. CDR1 and CDR2 (germline): SGHRS, YFSETQ. Trimming cost V 4 bases and J 0 bases, with 4 bases left between them. The chain's CDR3 is CASSTSNTGELFF. The CDR3 DNA reads TGCGCCAGCAGCACCTCGAACACCGGGGAGCTGTTTTTT.

This clonotype was recorded only once. CDR3 DNA: TGTGCCAGCAGCCAAGGGGGACCCTTTGGGGGGCGAAGAGAGACCCAGTACTTC. It is translated as CASSQGGPFGGRRETQYF. The genes are TRBV3-1 and TRBJ2-5; D is tentatively TRBD1 or TRBD2 (6 bases each). CDR1 and CDR2 (germline): LGHDT, YNNKEL (reference sequence). V lost 1 base, J lost 4 bases, and 22 bases lay in between. CDR3 size: 18 residues.